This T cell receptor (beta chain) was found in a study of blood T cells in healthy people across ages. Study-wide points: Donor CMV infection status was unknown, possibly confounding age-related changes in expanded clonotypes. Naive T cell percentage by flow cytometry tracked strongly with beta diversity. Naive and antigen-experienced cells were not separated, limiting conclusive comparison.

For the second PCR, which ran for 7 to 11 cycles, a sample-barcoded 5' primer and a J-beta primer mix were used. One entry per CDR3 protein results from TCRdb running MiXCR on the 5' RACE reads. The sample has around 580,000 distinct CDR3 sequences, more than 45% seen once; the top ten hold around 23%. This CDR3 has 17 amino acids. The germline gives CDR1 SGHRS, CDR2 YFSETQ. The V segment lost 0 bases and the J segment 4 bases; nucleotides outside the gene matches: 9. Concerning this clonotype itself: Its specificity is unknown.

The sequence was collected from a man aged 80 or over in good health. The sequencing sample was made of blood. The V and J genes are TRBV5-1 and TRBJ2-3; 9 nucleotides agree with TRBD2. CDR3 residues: CASSLAGLARGADTQYF. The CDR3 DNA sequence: TGCGCCAGCAGCTTGGCCGGACTAGCGCGGGGGGCAGATACGCAGTATTTT.